This T cell receptor (beta chain) originates from a study of cytomegalovirus exposure and HLA in healthy donors. Study details: About four fifths of 398 genotyped donors fell in the Caucasian-associated ancestry cluster. Study-wide findings and caveats: It was reported in a later analysis that an Asian-associated ancestry cluster showed fewer N-insertions than the approximately 700-donor mean. Later examination showed HLA-associated TCR beta chains had greater clonal expansion than equally common others.

The primer mix had 60 Vbeta and 13 Jbeta primers. The protocol was immunoSEQ multiplex PCR, while the TCRdb copy is restricted to in-frame clones and leaves out a portion. The sample has 85,000 to 120,000 clones, more than 60% seen once. The CDR3 extends over 17 amino acids. CDR1 is LNHDA and CDR2 is SQIVND in the germline V gene (reference sequence). V lost 5 bases, J lost 0 bases, and 17 bases lay in between. Notes on this clone: Its specificity is not known.

Regarding donors, all were healthy bone marrow donors. This TCR was sampled from a man aged 55 to 70 in good health and CMV-seronegative. Input material: PBMCs. The rearrangement uses TRBV19 and TRBJ1-5; D may be TRBD1 (6 bases). The CDR3 here is CASSPRGGFYSNQPQHF. CDR3 bases: TGTGCCAGTAGTCCCCGAGGGGGATTTTATAGCAATCAGCCCCAGCATTTT.